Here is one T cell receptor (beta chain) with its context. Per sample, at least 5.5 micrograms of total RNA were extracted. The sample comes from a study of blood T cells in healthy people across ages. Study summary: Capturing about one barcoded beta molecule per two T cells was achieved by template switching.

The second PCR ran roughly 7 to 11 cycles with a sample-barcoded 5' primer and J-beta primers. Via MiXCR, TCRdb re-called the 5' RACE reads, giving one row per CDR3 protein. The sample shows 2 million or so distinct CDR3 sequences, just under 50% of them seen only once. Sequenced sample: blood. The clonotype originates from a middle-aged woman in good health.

CDR3 bases: TGTGCCAGCGGAAATAGTGAGCAGTTCTTC. Encoded protein: CASGNSEQFF. The V and J genes are TRBV6-2 or TRBV6-3 and TRBJ2-1; D not resolved. Germline V CDR1 and CDR2: MNHEY, SVGEGT. CDR3 length: 10 amino acids. Deletions cut 8 bases from V and 9 bases from J, with 8 bases between.